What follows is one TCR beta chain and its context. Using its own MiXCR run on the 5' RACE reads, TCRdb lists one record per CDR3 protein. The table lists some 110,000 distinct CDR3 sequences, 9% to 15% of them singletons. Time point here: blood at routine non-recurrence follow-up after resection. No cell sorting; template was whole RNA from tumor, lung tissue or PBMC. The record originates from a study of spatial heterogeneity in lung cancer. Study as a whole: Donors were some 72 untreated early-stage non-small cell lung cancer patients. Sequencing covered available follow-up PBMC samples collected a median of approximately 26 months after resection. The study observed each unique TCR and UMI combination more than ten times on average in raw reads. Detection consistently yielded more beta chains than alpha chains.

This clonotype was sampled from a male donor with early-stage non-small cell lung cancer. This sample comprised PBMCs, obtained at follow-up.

The CDR3, as DNA: TGCGCCAGCAGCCGACCCCCTCAGGGTGAAGCTTTCTTT. Protein sequence: CASSRPPQGEAFF. The chain has TRBV4-1 and TRBJ1-1; TRBD1 is a possible D gene (5 bases). The CDR3 totals 13 residues. The V end lost 4 bases, the J end lost 7 bases, and 13 bases lay between the germline ends. Germline V lookup: CDR1 MGHRA, CDR2 YSYEKL.